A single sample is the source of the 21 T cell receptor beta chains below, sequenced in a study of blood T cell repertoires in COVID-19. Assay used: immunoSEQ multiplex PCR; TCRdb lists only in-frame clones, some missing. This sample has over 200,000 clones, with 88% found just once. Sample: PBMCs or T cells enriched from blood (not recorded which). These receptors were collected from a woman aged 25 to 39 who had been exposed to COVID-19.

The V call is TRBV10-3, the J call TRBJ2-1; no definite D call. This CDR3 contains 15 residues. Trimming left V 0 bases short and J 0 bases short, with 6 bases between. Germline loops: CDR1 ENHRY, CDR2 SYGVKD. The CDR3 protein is CAISESTHSYNEQFF. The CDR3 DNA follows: TGTGCCATCAGTGAGTCTACACACTCCTACAATGAGCAGTTCTTC.

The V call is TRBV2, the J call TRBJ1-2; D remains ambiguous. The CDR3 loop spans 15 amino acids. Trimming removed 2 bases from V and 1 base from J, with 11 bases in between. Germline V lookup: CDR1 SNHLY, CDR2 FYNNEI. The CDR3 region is CASSETVGSNYGYTF. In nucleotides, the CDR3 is TGTGCCAGCAGTGAAACCGTCGGGAGTAACTATGGCTACACCTTC.

CDR3 coding DNA: TGTGCCAGCAGTCCAGGGACAGGGTTCCAGCCCCAGCATTTT. It specifies CASSPGTGFQPQHF. The chain links TRBV28 to TRBJ1-5; TRBD1 agrees at 9 bases. Germline V lookup: CDR1 MDHEN, CDR2 SYDVKM. J gave up 7 bases and V 5 bases, and 6 bases lay outside the gene matches. The CDR3 covers 14 residues.

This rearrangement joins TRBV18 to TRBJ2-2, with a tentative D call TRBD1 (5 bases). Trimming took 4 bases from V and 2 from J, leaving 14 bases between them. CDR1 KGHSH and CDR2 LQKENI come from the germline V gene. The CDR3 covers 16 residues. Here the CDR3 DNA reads TGTGCCAGCTCACGAAAAGACAGACCTAACACCGGGGAGCTGTTTTTT. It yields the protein CASSRKDRPNTGELFF.

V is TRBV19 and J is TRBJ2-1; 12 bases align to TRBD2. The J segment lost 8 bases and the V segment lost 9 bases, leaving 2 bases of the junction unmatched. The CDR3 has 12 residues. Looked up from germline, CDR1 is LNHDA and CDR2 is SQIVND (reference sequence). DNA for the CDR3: TGTGCCAGCGGACTAGCGGGATATGAGCAGTTCTTC. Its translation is CASGLAGYEQFF.

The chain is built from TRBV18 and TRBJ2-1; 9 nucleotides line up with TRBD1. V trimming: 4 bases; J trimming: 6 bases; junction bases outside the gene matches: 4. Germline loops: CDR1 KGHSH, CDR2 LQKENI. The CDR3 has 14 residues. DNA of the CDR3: TGTGCCAGCTCACTTTCGACAGGGGGCAATGAGCAGTTCTTC. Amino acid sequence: CASSLSTGGNEQFF.

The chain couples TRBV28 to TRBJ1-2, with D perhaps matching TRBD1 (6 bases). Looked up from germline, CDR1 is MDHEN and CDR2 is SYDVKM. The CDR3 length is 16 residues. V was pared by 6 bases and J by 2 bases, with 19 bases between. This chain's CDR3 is CASRLDTGHTNYGYTF. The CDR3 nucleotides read TGTGCCAGCAGACTGGATACGGGACACACGAACTATGGCTACACCTTC.

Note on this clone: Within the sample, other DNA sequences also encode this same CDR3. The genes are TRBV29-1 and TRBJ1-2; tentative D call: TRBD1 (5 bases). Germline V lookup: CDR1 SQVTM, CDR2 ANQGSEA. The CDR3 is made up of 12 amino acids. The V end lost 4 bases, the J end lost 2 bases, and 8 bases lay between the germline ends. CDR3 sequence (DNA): TGCAGCGTTGTTGACAGCAACTATGGCTACACCTTC. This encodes CSVVDSNYGYTF. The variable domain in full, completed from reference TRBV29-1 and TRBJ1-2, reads SAVISQKPSRDICQRGTSLTIQCQVDSQVTMMFWYRQQPGQSLTLIATANQGSEATYESGFVIDKFPISRPNLTFSTLTVSNMSPEDSSIYLCSVVDSNYGYTFGSGTRLTVV.

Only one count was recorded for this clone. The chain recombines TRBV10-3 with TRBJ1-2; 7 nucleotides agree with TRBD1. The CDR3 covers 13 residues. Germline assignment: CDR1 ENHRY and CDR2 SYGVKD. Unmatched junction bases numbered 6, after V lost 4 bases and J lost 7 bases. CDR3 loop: CAISGGTEGGYTF. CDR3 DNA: TGTGCCATCAGTGGCGGGACAGAAGGTGGCTACACCTTC.

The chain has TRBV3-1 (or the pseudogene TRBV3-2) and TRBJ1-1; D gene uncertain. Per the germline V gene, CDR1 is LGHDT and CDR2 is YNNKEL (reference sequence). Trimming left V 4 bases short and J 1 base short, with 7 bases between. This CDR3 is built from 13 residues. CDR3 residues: CASSRTANTEAFF. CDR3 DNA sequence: TGTGCCAGCAGCCGAACAGCGAACACTGAAGCTTTCTTT.

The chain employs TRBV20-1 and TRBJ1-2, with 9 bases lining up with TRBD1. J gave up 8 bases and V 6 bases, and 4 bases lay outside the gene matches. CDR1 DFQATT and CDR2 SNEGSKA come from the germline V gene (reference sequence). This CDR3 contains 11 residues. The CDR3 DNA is TGCAGTGCGGACAGGGGACTAGGCTACACCTTC. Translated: CSADRGLGYTF.

The CDR3 is CASRHETSGIYNEQFF. Here the CDR3 DNA reads TGTGCCAGCAGACACGAGACTAGCGGGATTTACAATGAGCAGTTCTTC. The genes are TRBV5-6 and TRBJ2-1; 11 bases line up with TRBD2. The germline V gene encodes CDR1 SGHDT and CDR2 YYEEEE. The ends lost 5 bases at V and 4 bases at J; junction bases unmatched: 8. This CDR3 comprises 16 residues.

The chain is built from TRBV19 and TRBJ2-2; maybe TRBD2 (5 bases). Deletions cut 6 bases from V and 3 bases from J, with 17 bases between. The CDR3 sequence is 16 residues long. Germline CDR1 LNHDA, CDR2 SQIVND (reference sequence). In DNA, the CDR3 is TGTGCCAGTAGGAGGGATGGGGTTATGGACACCGGGGAGCTGTTTTTT. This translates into CASRRDGVMDTGELFF.

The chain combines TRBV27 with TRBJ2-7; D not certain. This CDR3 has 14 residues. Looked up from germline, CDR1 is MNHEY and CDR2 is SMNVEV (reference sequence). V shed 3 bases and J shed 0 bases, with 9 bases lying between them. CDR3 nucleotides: TGTGCCAGCAGTTTGGGCAGAAGCTCCTACGAGCAGTACTTC. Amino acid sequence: CASSLGRSSYEQYF.

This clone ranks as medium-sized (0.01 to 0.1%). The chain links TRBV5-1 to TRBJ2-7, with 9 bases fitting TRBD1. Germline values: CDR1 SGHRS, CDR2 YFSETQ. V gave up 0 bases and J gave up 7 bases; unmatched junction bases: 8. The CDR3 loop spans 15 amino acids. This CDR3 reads CASSLVGTGFDEQYF. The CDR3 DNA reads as TGCGCCAGCAGCTTGGTTGGGACAGGGTTTGATGAGCAGTACTTC.

CDR3 residues: CASSSQGGWTEAFF. In nucleotides, the CDR3 is TGTGCCAGCAGCTCCCAGGGGGGTTGGACTGAAGCTTTCTTT. The chain couples TRBV7-9 to TRBJ1-1, with TRBD1 matching over 7 bases. The CDR3 runs to 14 residues. Germline CDR1 reads SEHNR; CDR2 reads FQNEAQ (reference sequence). Unmatched junction bases numbered 7, after V lost 4 bases and J lost 5 bases. Full variable domain (rest looked up from reference TRBV7-9 and TRBJ1-1): DTGVSQNPRHKITKRGQNVTFRCDPISEHNRLYWYRQTLGQGPEFLTYFQNEAQLEKSRLLSDRFSAERPKGSFSTLEIQRTEQGDSAMYLCASSSQGGWTEAFFGQGTRLTVV.

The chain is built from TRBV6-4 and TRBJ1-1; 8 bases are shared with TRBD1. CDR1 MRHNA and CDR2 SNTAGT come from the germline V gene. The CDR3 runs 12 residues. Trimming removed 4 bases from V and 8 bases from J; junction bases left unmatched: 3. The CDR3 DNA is TGTGCCAGCAGTGGGGACAGGCGGGAAGCTTTCTTT. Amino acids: CASSGDRREAFF.

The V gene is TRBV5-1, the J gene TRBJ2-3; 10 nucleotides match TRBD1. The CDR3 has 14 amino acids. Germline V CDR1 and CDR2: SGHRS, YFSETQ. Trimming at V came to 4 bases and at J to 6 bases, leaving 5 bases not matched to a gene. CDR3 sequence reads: CASSPDRGVDTQYF. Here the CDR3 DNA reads TGCGCCAGCAGCCCGGACAGGGGGGTTGATACGCAGTATTTT. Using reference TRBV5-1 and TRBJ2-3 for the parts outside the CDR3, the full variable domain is KAGVTQTPRYLIKTRGQQVTLSCSPISGHRSVSWYQQTPGQGLQFLFEYFSETQRNKGNFPGRFSGRQFSNSRSEMNVSTLELGDSALYLCASSPDRGVDTQYFGPGTRLTVL.

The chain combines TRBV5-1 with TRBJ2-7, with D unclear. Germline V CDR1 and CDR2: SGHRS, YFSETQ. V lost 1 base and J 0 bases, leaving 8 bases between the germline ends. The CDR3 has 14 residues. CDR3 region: CASSLTSDSYEQYF. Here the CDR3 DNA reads TGCGCCAGCAGCTTGACTTCCGACTCCTACGAGCAGTACTTC.

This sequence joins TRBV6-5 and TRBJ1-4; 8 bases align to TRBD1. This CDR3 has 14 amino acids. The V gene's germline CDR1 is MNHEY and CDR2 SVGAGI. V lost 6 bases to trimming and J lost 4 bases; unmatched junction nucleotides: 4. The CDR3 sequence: CASRPDRVNEKLFF. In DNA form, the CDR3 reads TGTGCCAGCAGGCCGGACAGGGTTAATGAAAAACTGTTTTTT.

CDR3 sequence: CASRAGTGGPGELFF. In DNA form, the CDR3 reads TGTGCCAGCAGGGCCGGGACAGGGGGTCCCGGGGAGCTGTTTTTT. The V call is TRBV28, the J call TRBJ2-2; 11 bases are shared with TRBD1. CDR1 and CDR2 from the germline V gene are MDHEN and SYDVKM. CDR3 length equals 15 residues. V lost 6 bases to trimming and J lost 6 bases; unmatched junction nucleotides: 6.